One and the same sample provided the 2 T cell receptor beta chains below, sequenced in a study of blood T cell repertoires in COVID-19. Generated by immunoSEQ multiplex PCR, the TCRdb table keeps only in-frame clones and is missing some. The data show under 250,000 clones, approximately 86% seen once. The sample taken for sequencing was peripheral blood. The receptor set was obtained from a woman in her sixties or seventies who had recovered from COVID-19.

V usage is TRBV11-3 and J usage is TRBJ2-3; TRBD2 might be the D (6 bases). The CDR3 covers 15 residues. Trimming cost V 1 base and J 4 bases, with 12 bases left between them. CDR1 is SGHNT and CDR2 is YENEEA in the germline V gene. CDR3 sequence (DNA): TGTGCCAGCAGCTTAGTGGCGGGGCGCTCAGATACGCAGTATTTT. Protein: CASSLVAGRSDTQYF.

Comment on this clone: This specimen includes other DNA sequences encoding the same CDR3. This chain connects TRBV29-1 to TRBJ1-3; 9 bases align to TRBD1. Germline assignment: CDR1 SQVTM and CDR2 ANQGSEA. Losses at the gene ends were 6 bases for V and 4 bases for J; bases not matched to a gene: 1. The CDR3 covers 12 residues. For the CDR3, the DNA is TGCAGCGTAGGACAGGGGGGAAACACCATATATTTT. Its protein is CSVGQGGNTIYF.